These T cell receptor beta chains were read from a single sample in a study of blood T cells in healthy people across ages. TCRdb used MiXCR to reprocess the 5' RACE reads, holding one entry per CDR3 protein. The sample consists of roughly 700,000 distinct CDR3 sequences, about 30% of them appearing once. Source material: blood. These receptors were obtained from a woman of 80 years or more in good health. Both conserved end residues are part of each CDR3. Each record gives: J gene, V gene, clone size, D gene, CDR3 protein, CDR3 DNA. The D gene is left open where the match is weak. Part of the rows lack a size; the others show once, few, many or a class for expanded clones.

j_call: TRBJ2-5; v_call: TRBV7-3; clone_size: many; d_call: TRBD2; cdr3_aa: CASSLTGTSGGGQETQYF; cdr3_nt: TGTGCCAGCAGCCTGACCGGGACTAGCGGGGGGGGCCAAGAGACCCAGTACTTC
j_call: TRBJ2-1; v_call: TRBV6-6; clone_size: many; d_call: TRBD2; cdr3_aa: CASSALAIYNEQFF; cdr3_nt: TGTGCCAGCAGTGCACTAGCGATCTACAATGAGCAGTTCTTC
j_call: TRBJ1-1; v_call: TRBV18; clone_size: few; d_call: TRBD1; cdr3_aa: CASSPQGGAEAFF; cdr3_nt: TGTGCCAGCTCACCCCAGGGGGGGGCTGAAGCTTTCTTT
j_call: TRBJ2-1; v_call: TRBV28; clone_size: few; d_call: TRBD2; cdr3_aa: CASRPLAGYTNEQFF; cdr3_nt: TGTGCCAGCAGGCCCCTAGCGGGGTACACCAATGAGCAGTTCTTC
j_call: TRBJ2-5; v_call: TRBV30; clone_size: many; d_call: .; cdr3_aa: CAWGGWTQYF; cdr3_nt: TGTGCCTGGGGAGGGTGGACCCAGTACTTC
j_call: TRBJ2-4; v_call: TRBV12-3/TRBV12-4; clone_size: many; d_call: TRBD2; cdr3_aa: CASSNSGEGDIQYF; cdr3_nt: TGTGCCAGCAGTAATAGCGGGGAGGGGGACATTCAGTACTTC
j_call: TRBJ1-1; v_call: TRBV5-1; clone_size: few; d_call: .; cdr3_aa: CASSKDSLNTEAFF; cdr3_nt: TGCGCCAGCAGTAAAGACAGTCTGAACACTGAAGCTTTCTTT
j_call: TRBJ1-2; v_call: TRBV5-1; clone_size: .; d_call: TRBD1; cdr3_aa: CASSLIGGQGASYGYTF; cdr3_nt: TGCGCCAGCAGCTTGATAGGGGGACAGGGCGCCTCCTATGGCTACACCTTC
j_call: TRBJ2-1; v_call: TRBV7-2; clone_size: .; d_call: TRBD2; cdr3_aa: CASSFTSGGTYNEQFF; cdr3_nt: TGTGCCAGCAGCTTTACTAGCGGGGGGACCTACAATGAGCAGTTCTTC
j_call: TRBJ1-6; v_call: TRBV7-2; clone_size: .; d_call: .; cdr3_aa: CASSLGSGLLLHF; cdr3_nt: TGTGCCAGCAGCTTAGGGTCGGGGCTGCTCCTCCACTTT
j_call: TRBJ2-3; v_call: TRBV20-1; clone_size: .; d_call: .; cdr3_aa: CSAKGRGGGSVHTQYF; cdr3_nt: TGCAGTGCTAAGGGTCGAGGGGGGGGTTCCGTTCATACGCAGTATTTT
j_call: TRBJ1-3; v_call: TRBV11-2; clone_size: once; d_call: .; cdr3_aa: CASSTQQGSGNTIYF; cdr3_nt: TGTGCCAGCAGCACTCAACAGGGTTCTGGAAACACCATATATTTT
j_call: TRBJ2-1; v_call: TRBV6-6; clone_size: .; d_call: .; cdr3_aa: CASSYRQHQETQFF; cdr3_nt: TGTGCCAGCAGTTATCGACAGCACCAAGAGACCCAGTTCTTC
j_call: TRBJ1-1; v_call: TRBV4-3; clone_size: many; d_call: .; cdr3_aa: CASSQDWGGNTEAFF; cdr3_nt: TGCGCCAGCAGCCAAGATTGGGGAGGGAACACTGAAGCTTTCTTT
j_call: TRBJ2-4; v_call: TRBV6-1; clone_size: many; d_call: .; cdr3_aa: CASSELRGHIQYF; cdr3_nt: TGTGCCAGCAGTGAATTAAGGGGCCACATTCAGTACTTC
j_call: TRBJ2-2; v_call: TRBV6-1; clone_size: once; d_call: .; cdr3_aa: CASSGLANTGELFF; cdr3_nt: TGTGCCAGCAGTGGACTAGCGAACACCGGGGAGCTGTTTTTT
j_call: TRBJ2-7; v_call: TRBV12-3/TRBV12-4; clone_size: many; d_call: .; cdr3_aa: CASSPPRDYEQYF; cdr3_nt: TGTGCCAGCAGTCCCCCCAGGGATTACGAGCAGTACTTC
j_call: TRBJ2-3; v_call: TRBV12-3/TRBV12-4; clone_size: many; d_call: TRBD2; cdr3_aa: CASVKGTSARFSTDTQYF; cdr3_nt: TGTGCCAGCGTAAAGGGGACTAGCGCCCGATTTAGCACAGATACGCAGTATTTT
j_call: TRBJ1-2; v_call: TRBV7-2; clone_size: many; d_call: .; cdr3_aa: CASSPGPSNYGYTF; cdr3_nt: TGTGCCAGCAGCCCCGGGCCCTCTAACTATGGCTACACCTTC
j_call: TRBJ1-2; v_call: TRBV20-1; clone_size: many; d_call: .; cdr3_aa: CSARWREYGYTF; cdr3_nt: TGCAGTGCAAGGTGGAGGGAATATGGCTACACCTTC
j_call: TRBJ1-1; v_call: TRBV3-1; clone_size: .; d_call: .; cdr3_aa: CASSPRFNPEAFF; cdr3_nt: TGTGCCAGCAGCCCCCGATTCAATCCTGAAGCTTTCTTT
j_call: TRBJ2-5; v_call: TRBV27; clone_size: .; d_call: TRBD1; cdr3_aa: CASSQGTANQETQYF; cdr3_nt: TGTGCCAGCAGTCAGGGGACAGCAAATCAAGAGACCCAGTACTTC
j_call: TRBJ1-2; v_call: TRBV6-1; clone_size: many; d_call: .; cdr3_aa: CASSDHGSSNYGYTF; cdr3_nt: TGTGCCAGCAGTGATCACGGCAGCTCTAACTATGGCTACACCTTC
j_call: TRBJ2-1; v_call: TRBV30; clone_size: few; d_call: .; cdr3_aa: CAWSTNRGGEQFF; cdr3_nt: TGTGCCTGGAGTACCAACCGTGGCGGTGAGCAGTTCTTC
j_call: TRBJ1-6; v_call: TRBV2; clone_size: few; d_call: .; cdr3_aa: CASSSDSPLHF; cdr3_nt: TGTGCCAGCAGTTCCGATTCACCCCTCCACTTT
j_call: TRBJ1-2; v_call: TRBV25-1; clone_size: .; d_call: .; cdr3_aa: CASSDGQALYGYTF; cdr3_nt: TGTGCCAGCAGTGATGGGCAAGCCCTCTATGGCTACACCTTC
j_call: TRBJ2-7; v_call: TRBV7-2; clone_size: .; d_call: TRBD2; cdr3_aa: CASSTLAGVNHEQYF; cdr3_nt: TGTGCCAGCAGCACACTAGCGGGGGTGAACCACGAGCAGTACTTC
j_call: TRBJ1-2; v_call: TRBV12-3/TRBV12-4; clone_size: .; d_call: TRBD1; cdr3_aa: CASALGQATVGGYTF; cdr3_nt: TGTGCCAGCGCATTAGGACAGGCTACTGTGGGTGGCTACACCTTC
j_call: TRBJ1-2; v_call: TRBV7-2; clone_size: many; d_call: TRBD1; cdr3_aa: CASSLDDRVSYGYTF; cdr3_nt: TGTGCCAGCAGCTTAGATGACAGGGTATCCTATGGCTACACCTTC
j_call: TRBJ2-7; v_call: TRBV20-1; clone_size: .; d_call: TRBD1; cdr3_aa: CSARDDRDAYEQYF; cdr3_nt: TGCAGTGCTAGAGATGACAGGGATGCCTACGAGCAGTACTTC
j_call: TRBJ2-1; v_call: TRBV3-1; clone_size: many; d_call: TRBD1; cdr3_aa: CASSHRQGASNEQFF; cdr3_nt: TGTGCCAGCAGCCATCGACAGGGGGCTAGCAATGAGCAGTTCTTC
j_call: TRBJ2-7; v_call: TRBV19; clone_size: many; d_call: .; cdr3_aa: CASRAGYEQYF; cdr3_nt: TGTGCCAGTAGAGCAGGGTACGAGCAGTACTTC
j_call: TRBJ1-2; v_call: TRBV20-1; clone_size: once; d_call: TRBD1; cdr3_aa: CSTSGQGATNYGYTF; cdr3_nt: TGCAGTACAAGTGGACAGGGGGCCACTAACTATGGCTACACCTTC
j_call: TRBJ2-1; v_call: TRBV7-9; clone_size: once; d_call: TRBD2; cdr3_aa: CASSLGAGGINEQFF; cdr3_nt: TGTGCCAGCAGCTTAGGAGCGGGGGGGATTAATGAGCAGTTCTTC
j_call: TRBJ2-1; v_call: TRBV12-3/TRBV12-4; clone_size: .; d_call: .; cdr3_aa: CASRDQGSEQFF; cdr3_nt: TGTGCCAGCAGGGATCAGGGCAGTGAGCAGTTCTTC
j_call: TRBJ2-1; v_call: TRBV18; clone_size: many; d_call: .; cdr3_aa: CASSPPGTGQKYNEQFF; cdr3_nt: TGTGCCAGCTCACCACCGGGTACGGGGCAGAAATACAATGAGCAGTTCTTC
j_call: TRBJ2-2; v_call: TRBV3-1; clone_size: few; d_call: .; cdr3_aa: CASRARGRDTGELFF; cdr3_nt: TGTGCCAGCAGGGCGCGGGGGCGCGACACCGGGGAGCTGTTTTTT
j_call: TRBJ2-1; v_call: TRBV28; clone_size: many; d_call: TRBD2; cdr3_aa: CASSLSGGNYNEQFF; cdr3_nt: TGTGCCAGCAGTTTAAGCGGGGGGAATTACAATGAGCAGTTCTTC
j_call: TRBJ2-7; v_call: TRBV30; clone_size: .; d_call: .; cdr3_aa: CAWSIGRSSSYEQYF; cdr3_nt: TGTGCCTGGAGTATTGGTAGATCCAGCTCCTACGAGCAGTACTTC
j_call: TRBJ1-2; v_call: TRBV5-5; clone_size: .; d_call: TRBD1; cdr3_aa: CASSPRASTGGRNYGYTF; cdr3_nt: TGTGCCAGCAGCCCGCGAGCCTCCACAGGGGGCAGAAACTATGGCTACACCTTC
j_call: TRBJ1-2; v_call: TRBV7-2; clone_size: .; d_call: .; cdr3_aa: CASSPTNTGGYTF; cdr3_nt: TGTGCCAGCAGCCCCACGAACACGGGCGGCTACACCTTC